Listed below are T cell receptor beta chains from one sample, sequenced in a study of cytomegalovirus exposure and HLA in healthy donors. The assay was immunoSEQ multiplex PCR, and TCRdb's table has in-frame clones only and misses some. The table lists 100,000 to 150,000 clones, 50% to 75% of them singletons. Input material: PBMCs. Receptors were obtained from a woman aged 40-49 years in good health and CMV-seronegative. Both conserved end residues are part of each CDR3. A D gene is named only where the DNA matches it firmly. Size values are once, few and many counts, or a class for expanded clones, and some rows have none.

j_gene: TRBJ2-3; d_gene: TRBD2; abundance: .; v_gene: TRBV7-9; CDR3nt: TGTGCCAGCAGCCCGAAATTGGATAGCGGGGGTAGCACAGATACGCAGTATTTT; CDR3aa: CASSPKLDSGGSTDTQYF
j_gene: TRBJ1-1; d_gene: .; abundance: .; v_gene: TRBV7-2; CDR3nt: TGTGCCAGCAGCTTAGCCCCCGGAGGGGACACTGAAGCTTTCTTT; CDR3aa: CASSLAPGGDTEAFF
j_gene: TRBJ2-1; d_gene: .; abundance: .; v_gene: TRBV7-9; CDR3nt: TGTGCCAGCAGCTCACGAGGGGGGGGGACCTCCTACAATGAGCAGTTCTTC; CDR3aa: CASSSRGGGTSYNEQFF
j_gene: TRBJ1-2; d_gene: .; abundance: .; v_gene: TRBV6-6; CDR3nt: TGTGCCAGCAGTTACTCGGGGGCTGCGGCCTATGGCTACACCTTC; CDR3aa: CASSYSGAAAYGYTF
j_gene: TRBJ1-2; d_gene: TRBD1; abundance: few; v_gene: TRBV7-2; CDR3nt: TGTGCCAGCAGCACCGGGACAGGAATTGGCTACACCTTC; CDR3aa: CASSTGTGIGYTF
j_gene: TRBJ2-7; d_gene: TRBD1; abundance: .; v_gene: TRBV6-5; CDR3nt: TGTGCCAGCAGTTTCCGGGACAGGGGGTACGAGCAGTACTTC; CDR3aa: CASSFRDRGYEQYF
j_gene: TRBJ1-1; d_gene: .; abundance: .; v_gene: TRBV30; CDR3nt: TGTGCCTGGGCACTAAACACTGAAGCTTTCTTT; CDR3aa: CAWALNTEAFF
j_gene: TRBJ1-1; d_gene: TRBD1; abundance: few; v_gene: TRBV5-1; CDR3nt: TGCGCCAGCCGACAGGGGAACACTGAAGCTTTCTTT; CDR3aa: CASRQGNTEAFF
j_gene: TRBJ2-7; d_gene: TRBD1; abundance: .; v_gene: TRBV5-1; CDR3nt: TGCGCCAGCAGCCCCTGGGACAGCTCCTACGAGCAGTACTTC; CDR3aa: CASSPWDSSYEQYF
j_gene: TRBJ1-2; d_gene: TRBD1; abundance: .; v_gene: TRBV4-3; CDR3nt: TGCGCCAGCAGCCCAGGACAGGGGGCTAACTATGGCTACACCTTC; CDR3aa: CASSPGQGANYGYTF
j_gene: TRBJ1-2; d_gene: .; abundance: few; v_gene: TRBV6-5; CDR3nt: TGTGCCAGCAGTTACTCGGGCGACAGTAACTATGGCTACACCTTC; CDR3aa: CASSYSGDSNYGYTF
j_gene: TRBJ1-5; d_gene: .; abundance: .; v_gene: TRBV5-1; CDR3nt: TGCGCCAGCAGCTTGGAAGGGGGTACTCAGCCCCAGCATTTT; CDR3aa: CASSLEGGTQPQHF
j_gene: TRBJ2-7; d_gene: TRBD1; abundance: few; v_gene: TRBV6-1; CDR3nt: TGTGCCAGCAGTGAAGCGCCCCGACAGGGGAATCACGAGCAGTACTTC; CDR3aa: CASSEAPRQGNHEQYF
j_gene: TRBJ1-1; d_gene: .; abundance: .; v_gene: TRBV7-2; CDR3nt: TGTGCCAGCAGCTTATTGCAGGCGCAATTGAACACTGAAGCTTTCTTT; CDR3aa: CASSLLQAQLNTEAFF
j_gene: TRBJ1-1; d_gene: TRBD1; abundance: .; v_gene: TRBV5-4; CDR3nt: TGTGCCAGCAGCTTAACAGGGGGCCTCGAGGCTTTCTTT; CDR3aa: CASSLTGGLEAFF
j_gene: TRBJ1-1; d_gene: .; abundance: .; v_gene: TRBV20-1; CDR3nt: TGCAGCGCTGGAGGGGGGCTTGAAGCTTTCTTT; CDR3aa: CSAGGGLEAFF
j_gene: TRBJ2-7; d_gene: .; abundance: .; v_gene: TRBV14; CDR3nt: TGTGCCAGCAGCCAAAGGGGGACCCTATTGGACGAGCAGTACTTC; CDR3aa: CASSQRGTLLDEQYF
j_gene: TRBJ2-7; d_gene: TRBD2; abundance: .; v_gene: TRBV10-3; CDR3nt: TGTGCCATCAGTGAGTCGAGGGGCGGGGGCTCCTACGAGCAGTACTTC; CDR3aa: CAISESRGGGSYEQYF
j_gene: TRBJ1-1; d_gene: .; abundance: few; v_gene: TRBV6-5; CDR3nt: TGTGCCAGCAGTTACAGTGGGGGGGCTGAAGCTTTCTTT; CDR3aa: CASSYSGGAEAFF
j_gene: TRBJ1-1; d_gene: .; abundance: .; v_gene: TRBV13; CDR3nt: TGTGCCAGCAGCTTACACCGGGGAACTGAAGCTTTCTTT; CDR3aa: CASSLHRGTEAFF
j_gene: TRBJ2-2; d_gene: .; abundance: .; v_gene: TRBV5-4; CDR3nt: TGTGCCAGCAGCTTGGCCGGGAACACCGGGGAGCTGTTTTTT; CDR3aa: CASSLAGNTGELFF
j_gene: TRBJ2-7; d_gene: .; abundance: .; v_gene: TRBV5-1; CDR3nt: TGCGCCAGCAGCTTAGAGGCTACGGGCGAGCAGTACTTC; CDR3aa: CASSLEATGEQYF
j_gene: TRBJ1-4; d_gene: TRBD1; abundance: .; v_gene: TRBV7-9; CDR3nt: TGTGCCAGCAGCTTCGGACAGGGCCTCCCCAATGAAAAACTGTTTTTT; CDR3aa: CASSFGQGLPNEKLFF
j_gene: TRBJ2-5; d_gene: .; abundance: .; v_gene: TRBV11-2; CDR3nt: TGTGCCAGCAGCTTATCGGGGTTTCGCAAAGAGACCCAGTACTTC; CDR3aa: CASSLSGFRKETQYF
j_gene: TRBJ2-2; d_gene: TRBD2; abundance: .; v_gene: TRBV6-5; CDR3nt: TGTGCCAGCAGTTACGTAGCGGGGGACACCGGGGAGCTGTTTTTT; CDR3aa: CASSYVAGDTGELFF
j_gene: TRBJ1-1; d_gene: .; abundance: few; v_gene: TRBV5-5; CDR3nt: TGTGCCAGCAGCGGCGGAGTAGAAGCTTTCTTT; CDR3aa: CASSGGVEAFF
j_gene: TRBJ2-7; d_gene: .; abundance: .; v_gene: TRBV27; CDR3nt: TGTGCCAGCAGTTTTTCCACAGGTCTGGGGTACGAGCAGTACTTC; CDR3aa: CASSFSTGLGYEQYF
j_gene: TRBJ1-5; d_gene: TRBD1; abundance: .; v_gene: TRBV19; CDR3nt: TGTGCCAGTAGTATCGGGCCAGGGGGCTCGGGAAATCAGCCCCAGCATTTT; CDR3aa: CASSIGPGGSGNQPQHF
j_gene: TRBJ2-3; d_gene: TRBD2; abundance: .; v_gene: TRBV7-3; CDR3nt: TGTGCCAGCAGCTTTGCGGGGGGGAGCACAGATACGCAGTATTTT; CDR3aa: CASSFAGGSTDTQYF
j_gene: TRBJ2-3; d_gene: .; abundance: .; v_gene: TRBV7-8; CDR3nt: TGTGCCAGCAGCTCATATTCACTAGTCCAAGATACGCAGTATTTT; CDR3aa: CASSSYSLVQDTQYF
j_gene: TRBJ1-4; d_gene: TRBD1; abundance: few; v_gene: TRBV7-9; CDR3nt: TGTGCCAGCAGCTTTGGACAGGCGGGAAAACTGTTTTTT; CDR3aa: CASSFGQAGKLFF
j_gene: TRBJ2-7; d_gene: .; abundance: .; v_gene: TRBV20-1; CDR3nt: TGCAGTGCGGACCGGACGGGGGAGCAGTACTTC; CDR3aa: CSADRTGEQYF
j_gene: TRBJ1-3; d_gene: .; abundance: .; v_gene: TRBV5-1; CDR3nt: TGCGCCAGCAGACCCGCAGGGAACTCTGGAAACACCATATATTTT; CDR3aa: CASRPAGNSGNTIYF
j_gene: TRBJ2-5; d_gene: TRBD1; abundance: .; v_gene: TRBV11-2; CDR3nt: TGTGCCAGCAGCATCGGACAGGATGTTGAGACCCAGTACTTC; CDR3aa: CASSIGQDVETQYF